A selection of T cell receptor beta chains follows, all from one sample in a study of cytomegalovirus exposure and HLA in healthy donors. This table comes from immunoSEQ multiplex PCR, and its TCRdb copy is limited to in-frame clones, with some not included. The sample has fewer than 45,000 clones, approximately 78% seen once. The sequenced material came from PBMCs. These TCRs come from a woman in her thirties in good health and CMV-seronegative. Each CDR3 is given with its conserved first and last residue. A D gene is named only where the DNA matches it firmly. Size values are once, few and many counts, or a class for expanded clones, and some rows have none.

D gene,V gene,clone size,J gene,CDR3 protein,CDR3 DNA
NA,TRBV7-8,NA,TRBJ1-3,CASSLLLPAGSSGNTIYF,TGTGCCAGCAGCTTATTACTCCCGGCAGGATCCTCTGGAAACACCATATATTTT
TRBD2,TRBV7-8,NA,TRBJ2-1,CASRTSRVASGRNQNNEQFF,TGTGCCAGCAGGACTTCCCGTGTAGCTAGCGGGAGGAATCAGAACAATGAGCAGTTCTTC
TRBD1,TRBV25-1,NA,TRBJ2-3,CATGPGQPTDTQYF,TGTGCCACCGGACCGGGACAGCCCACAGATACGCAGTATTTT
TRBD1,TRBV7-7,NA,TRBJ2-7,CASSSGQNYEQYF,TGTGCCAGCAGCTCGGGACAGAATTACGAGCAGTACTTC
NA,TRBV2,NA,TRBJ1-1,CASKGGDDTEAFF,TGTGCCAGCAAAGGAGGTGATGACACTGAAGCTTTCTTT
TRBD1,TRBV30,NA,TRBJ1-5,CAWDRGNSNQPQHF,TGTGCCTGGGACAGGGGAAATAGCAATCAGCCCCAGCATTTT
NA,TRBV6-6,NA,TRBJ2-5,CASSDRETQYF,TGTGCCAGCAGTGATAGAGAGACCCAGTACTTC
TRBD1,TRBV11-3,few,TRBJ2-1,CASSLGQGAEEFF,TGTGCCAGCAGCTTAGGCCAGGGGGCGGAGGAGTTCTTC
NA,TRBV18,NA,TRBJ1-1,CASSPRSPETFNGAFF,TGTGCCAGCTCACCACGGAGTCCTGAGACGTTCAATGGAGCTTTCTTT
NA,TRBV5-4,NA,TRBJ2-3,CASSLASTDTQYF,TGTGCCAGCAGCTTGGCGTCCACAGATACGCAGTATTTT
TRBD2,TRBV4-1,NA,TRBJ2-1,CASSRTSGRADEQFF,TGCGCCAGCAGCCGGACTAGCGGGAGGGCCGATGAGCAGTTCTTC
TRBD2,TRBV13,few,TRBJ2-1,CASSWRGAFYNEQFF,TGTGCCAGCAGCTGGCGGGGGGCCTTTTACAATGAGCAGTTCTTC
TRBD1,TRBV14,NA,TRBJ1-2,CASSPRQGENYGYTF,TGTGCCAGCAGCCCTAGACAGGGGGAGAACTATGGCTACACCTTC
NA,TRBV7-2,NA,TRBJ1-1,CASSSYREVKLAFF,TGTGCCAGCAGCTCGTATCGAGAGGTCAAATTAGCTTTCTTT
NA,TRBV6-1,NA,TRBJ2-1,CASSEMWSSYNEQFF,TGTGCCAGCAGTGAAATGTGGAGCTCCTACAATGAGCAGTTCTTC
NA,TRBV28,NA,TRBJ2-7,CASTPARPYEQYF,TGTGCCAGCACCCCTGCTAGACCCTACGAGCAGTACTTC
NA,TRBV7-9,once,TRBJ2-5,CASSLAATGGRETQYF,TGTGCCAGCAGCTTAGCCGCTACCGGAGGGAGAGAGACCCAGTACTTC